A selection of T cell receptor beta chains follows, all from one sample in a study of cytotoxic CD8 clonotypes in ibrutinib-treated CLL. Produced via immunoSEQ multiplex PCR; TCRdb's table is partial and in-frame only. In the table there are some 300,000 clones, just under 80% of which are singletons. The sequencing used PBMCs, collected before ibrutinib treatment. The source of these receptors is a human donor with chronic lymphocytic leukemia. The CDR3 runs from the conserved cysteine through the conserved F or W. The order of the fields is clone size, V gene, D gene, J gene, CDR3 DNA, CDR3 protein. A D gene is named only where the DNA matches it firmly. For some rows the clone size is stated as once, few or many, or as a class when expanded; others skip it.

abundance: -; v_gene: TRBV28; d_gene: TRBD1; j_gene: TRBJ2-5; CDR3nt: TGTGCCAGCCGGGACAGGGGCCAAGAGACCCAGTACTTC; CDR3aa: CASRDRGQETQYF
abundance: -; v_gene: TRBV27; d_gene: -; j_gene: TRBJ1-4; CDR3nt: TGTGCCAGCAGTTTGAGAAGGGAGGGTGAAAAACTGTTTTTT; CDR3aa: CASSLRREGEKLFF
abundance: -; v_gene: TRBV11-3; d_gene: -; j_gene: TRBJ1-5; CDR3nt: TGTGCCAGATATCAGCCCCAGCATTTT; CDR3aa: CARYQPQHF
abundance: -; v_gene: TRBV7-8; d_gene: TRBD2; j_gene: TRBJ2-2; CDR3nt: TGTGCCAGCAGCCACCTAGCGGGCTCTACCGGGGAGCTGTTTTTT; CDR3aa: CASSHLAGSTGELFF
abundance: -; v_gene: TRBV18; d_gene: -; j_gene: TRBJ2-7; CDR3nt: TGTGCCAGCTCACCATTCAGGGAGAGCTCCTACGAGCAGTACTTC; CDR3aa: CASSPFRESSYEQYF
abundance: once; v_gene: TRBV6-1; d_gene: -; j_gene: TRBJ1-3; CDR3nt: TGTGCCAGCAGTGAAGGAATCTCGAGAAACACCATATATTTT; CDR3aa: CASSEGISRNTIYF
abundance: -; v_gene: TRBV4-1; d_gene: -; j_gene: TRBJ1-6; CDR3nt: TGCGCCAGCAGCCAAGTAACCCTTGGGGTAGGCAATTCACCCCTCCACTTT; CDR3aa: CASSQVTLGVGNSPLHF
abundance: -; v_gene: TRBV7-2; d_gene: TRBD2; j_gene: TRBJ2-1; CDR3nt: TGTGCCAGCAGCGAAAGCGGGAGGGACAATGAGCAGTTCTTC; CDR3aa: CASSESGRDNEQFF
abundance: -; v_gene: TRBV30; d_gene: -; j_gene: TRBJ2-2; CDR3nt: TGTGCCTCGATCCCGAGCGAGGGATCCACCGGGGAGCTGTTTTTT; CDR3aa: CASIPSEGSTGELFF
abundance: -; v_gene: TRBV15; d_gene: TRBD2; j_gene: TRBJ2-7; CDR3nt: TGTGCCACCAGGTTTAGCGGGAGCTACGAGCAGTACTTC; CDR3aa: CATRFSGSYEQYF
abundance: few; v_gene: TRBV27; d_gene: -; j_gene: TRBJ2-5; CDR3nt: TGTGCCAGCAGTCATCGGGCAGGGTGGCAAGAGACCCAGTACTTC; CDR3aa: CASSHRAGWQETQYF
abundance: -; v_gene: TRBV19; d_gene: TRBD1; j_gene: TRBJ2-2; CDR3nt: TGTGCCACTCACACTTTTCGGACAGGCCAGAACACCGGGGAGCTGTTTTTT; CDR3aa: CATHTFRTGQNTGELFF
abundance: -; v_gene: TRBV5-1; d_gene: -; j_gene: TRBJ2-1; CDR3nt: TGCGCCAGCAGCTTGGGACTAAACAATGAGCAGTTCTTC; CDR3aa: CASSLGLNNEQFF
abundance: -; v_gene: TRBV6-5; d_gene: -; j_gene: TRBJ2-7; CDR3nt: TGTGCCAGCAGTTACGACCCCACAAGGGGCGAGCAGTACTTC; CDR3aa: CASSYDPTRGEQYF
abundance: -; v_gene: TRBV5-1; d_gene: TRBD1; j_gene: TRBJ2-1; CDR3nt: TGCGCCAGCAGCTTGGTTTGGGGACAGATCGACAATGAGCAGTTCTTC; CDR3aa: CASSLVWGQIDNEQFF
abundance: once; v_gene: TRBV27; d_gene: -; j_gene: TRBJ1-3; CDR3nt: TGTGCCAGCAGTCAAAAGAGCTCTGGAAACACCATATATTTT; CDR3aa: CASSQKSSGNTIYF
abundance: once; v_gene: TRBV4-3; d_gene: TRBD2; j_gene: TRBJ2-7; CDR3nt: TGCGCCAGCAGCCAAGATAGCAGCGGGAGGTGGGTCGAGCAGTACTTC; CDR3aa: CASSQDSSGRWVEQYF
abundance: -; v_gene: TRBV5-4; d_gene: TRBD1; j_gene: TRBJ2-1; CDR3nt: TGTGCCAGCACCCCCAGACAGGGGTCGGTCGGCAATGAGCAGTTCTTC; CDR3aa: CASTPRQGSVGNEQFF
abundance: -; v_gene: TRBV28; d_gene: TRBD2; j_gene: TRBJ2-2; CDR3nt: TGTGCCAGCAGTTTTTTAGCGGGTAACACCGGGGAGCTGTTTTTT; CDR3aa: CASSFLAGNTGELFF
abundance: -; v_gene: TRBV18; d_gene: TRBD2; j_gene: TRBJ2-5; CDR3nt: TGTGCCAGCTCACCCCGGGGCCAGACTAGCGGGAATAAAGAGACCCAGTACTTC; CDR3aa: CASSPRGQTSGNKETQYF
abundance: -; v_gene: TRBV4-1; d_gene: -; j_gene: TRBJ2-7; CDR3nt: TGCGCCAGCAGCCCTTACCCTTCGAGTTCCCCCTACGAGCAGTACTTC; CDR3aa: CASSPYPSSSPYEQYF
abundance: -; v_gene: TRBV7-9; d_gene: -; j_gene: TRBJ2-1; CDR3nt: TGTGCCAGCAGCTCGTCGCGGCACAATGAGCAGTTCTTC; CDR3aa: CASSSSRHNEQFF
abundance: once; v_gene: TRBV29-1; d_gene: -; j_gene: TRBJ2-1; CDR3nt: TGCAGCGTTGCAGCTTCACCCTACAATGAGCAGTTCTTC; CDR3aa: CSVAASPYNEQFF
abundance: -; v_gene: TRBV5-1; d_gene: TRBD2; j_gene: TRBJ2-1; CDR3nt: TGCGCCAGCAGCAGCACTAGCGGCCTCTCCAATGAGCAGTTCTTC; CDR3aa: CASSSTSGLSNEQFF
abundance: -; v_gene: TRBV19; d_gene: -; j_gene: TRBJ2-2; CDR3nt: TGTGCCAGTAGTGTAAGTCCCGGGGAGCTGTTTTTT; CDR3aa: CASSVSPGELFF
abundance: -; v_gene: TRBV27; d_gene: TRBD2; j_gene: TRBJ2-3; CDR3nt: TGTGCCAGCAAGCCCGGGAGGATGTCAGATACGCAGTATTTT; CDR3aa: CASKPGRMSDTQYF
abundance: -; v_gene: TRBV29-1; d_gene: -; j_gene: TRBJ1-2; CDR3nt: TGCAGCGTTGTTTTCGGCGGGGTCGATGGCTACACCTTC; CDR3aa: CSVVFGGVDGYTF
abundance: -; v_gene: TRBV6-5; d_gene: -; j_gene: TRBJ2-1; CDR3nt: TGTGCCAGCAGTTTCGAACCGGCACGACGTGCTGAGCAGTTCTTC; CDR3aa: CASSFEPARRAEQFF
abundance: -; v_gene: TRBV30; d_gene: -; j_gene: TRBJ1-2; CDR3nt: TGTGCCTGGAGTGCGGGACAAGGGGCTCGAGGCTACACCTTC; CDR3aa: CAWSAGQGARGYTF
abundance: -; v_gene: TRBV7-9; d_gene: -; j_gene: TRBJ1-1; CDR3nt: TGTGCCAGCAGCTACCCAGGGGTCGGGAGCACTGAAGCTTTCTTT; CDR3aa: CASSYPGVGSTEAFF
abundance: -; v_gene: TRBV14; d_gene: -; j_gene: TRBJ2-3; CDR3nt: TGTGCCAGCCCCTGCCCGGGGCCTCGCACAGATACGCAGTATTTT; CDR3aa: CASPCPGPRTDTQYF
abundance: once; v_gene: TRBV11-2; d_gene: TRBD2; j_gene: TRBJ2-3; CDR3nt: TGTGCCACCCTAGCGGGAGCCACAGATACGCAGTATTTT; CDR3aa: CATLAGATDTQYF
abundance: few; v_gene: TRBV6-6; d_gene: -; j_gene: TRBJ2-7; CDR3nt: TGTGCCAGCAGTCCCTGGGGCTCCTACGAGCAGTACTTC; CDR3aa: CASSPWGSYEQYF
abundance: -; v_gene: TRBV5-6; d_gene: -; j_gene: TRBJ2-1; CDR3nt: TGTGCCAGCAGCCCGGGATACAATGAGCAGTTCTTC; CDR3aa: CASSPGYNEQFF
abundance: few; v_gene: TRBV29-1; d_gene: TRBD1; j_gene: TRBJ2-7; CDR3nt: TGCAGCGTTGAACAGGGGGCCGAGCAGTACTTC; CDR3aa: CSVEQGAEQYF
abundance: -; v_gene: TRBV5-1; d_gene: -; j_gene: TRBJ2-1; CDR3nt: TGCGCCAGCAGCTTGGGGCAGGAGGTATTCGGAGAGCAGTTCTTC; CDR3aa: CASSLGQEVFGEQFF
abundance: -; v_gene: TRBV23-1; d_gene: TRBD1; j_gene: TRBJ2-1; CDR3nt: TGCGCCAGCAGTCAACCGCCCCGGACAGGGGTTACAGCTGAGCAGTTCTTC; CDR3aa: CASSQPPRTGVTAEQFF
abundance: few; v_gene: TRBV27; d_gene: -; j_gene: TRBJ1-1; CDR3nt: TGTGCCAGCAGTGAGAAACCCGGGAGGAACACTGAAGCTTTCTTT; CDR3aa: CASSEKPGRNTEAFF
abundance: -; v_gene: TRBV9; d_gene: TRBD2; j_gene: TRBJ2-1; CDR3nt: TGTGCCAGCAGCGTAGGGACTAGCATGTATGAGCAGTTCTTC; CDR3aa: CASSVGTSMYEQFF
abundance: -; v_gene: TRBV5-4; d_gene: -; j_gene: TRBJ2-1; CDR3nt: TGTGCCAGCAGCAGAATCGGACAGAGCACCTACAATGAGCAGTTCTTC; CDR3aa: CASSRIGQSTYNEQFF